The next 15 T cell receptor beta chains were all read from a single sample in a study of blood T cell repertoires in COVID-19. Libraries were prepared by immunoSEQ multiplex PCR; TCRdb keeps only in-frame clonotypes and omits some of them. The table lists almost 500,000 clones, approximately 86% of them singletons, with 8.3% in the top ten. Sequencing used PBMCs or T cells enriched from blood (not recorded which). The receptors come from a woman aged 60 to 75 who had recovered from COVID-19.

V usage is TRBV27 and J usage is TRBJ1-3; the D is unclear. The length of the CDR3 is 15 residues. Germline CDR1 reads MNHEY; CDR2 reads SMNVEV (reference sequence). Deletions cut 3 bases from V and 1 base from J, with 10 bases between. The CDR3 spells CASSLVSGSGNTIYF. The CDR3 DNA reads TGTGCCAGCAGTTTGGTCTCGGGGTCTGGAAACACCATATATTTT.

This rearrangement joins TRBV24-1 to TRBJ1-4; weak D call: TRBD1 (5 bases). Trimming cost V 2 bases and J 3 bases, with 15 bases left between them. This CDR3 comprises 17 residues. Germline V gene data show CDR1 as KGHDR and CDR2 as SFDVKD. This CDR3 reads CATSDSGDPAANEKLFF. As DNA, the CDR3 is TGTGCCACCAGTGATTCGGGGGACCCAGCCGCTAATGAAAAACTGTTTTTT.

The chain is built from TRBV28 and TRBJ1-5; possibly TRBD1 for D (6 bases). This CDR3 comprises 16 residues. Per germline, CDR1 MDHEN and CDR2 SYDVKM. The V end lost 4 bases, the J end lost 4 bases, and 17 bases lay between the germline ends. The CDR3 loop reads CASSYRTGRGNQPQHF. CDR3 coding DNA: TGTGCCAGCAGTTACCGAACAGGGAGGGGGAATCAGCCCCAGCATTTT.

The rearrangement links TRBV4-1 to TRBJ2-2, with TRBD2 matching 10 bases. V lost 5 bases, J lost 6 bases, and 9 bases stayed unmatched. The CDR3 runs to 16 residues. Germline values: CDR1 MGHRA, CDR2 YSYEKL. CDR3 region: CASSSQRGGLPGELFF. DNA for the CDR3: TGCGCCAGCAGCTCCCAGCGGGGGGGCCTCCCCGGGGAGCTGTTTTTT.

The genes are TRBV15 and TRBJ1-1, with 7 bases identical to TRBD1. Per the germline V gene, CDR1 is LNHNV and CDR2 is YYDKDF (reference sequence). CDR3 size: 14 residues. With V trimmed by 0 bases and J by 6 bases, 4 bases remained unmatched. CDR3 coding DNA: TGTGCCACCAGCAGAGACCAACAGGGGCCTGAAGCTTTCTTT. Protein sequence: CATSRDQQGPEAFF.

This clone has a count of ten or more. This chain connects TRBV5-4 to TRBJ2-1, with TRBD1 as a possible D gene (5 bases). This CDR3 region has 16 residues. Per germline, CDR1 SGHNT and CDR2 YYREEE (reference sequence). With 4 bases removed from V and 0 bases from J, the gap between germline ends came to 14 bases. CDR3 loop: CASSTRSGISYNEQFF. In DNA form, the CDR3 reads TGTGCCAGCAGCACCAGATCAGGGATCTCCTACAATGAGCAGTTCTTC.

The CDR3 spells CAWSTGTGAGSPLHF. CDR3 DNA sequence: TGTGCCTGGAGTACCGGGACAGGGGCGGGTTCACCCCTCCACTTT. The chain couples TRBV30 to TRBJ1-6, with 10 bases fitting TRBD1. V was pared by 2 bases and J by 9 bases, with 7 bases of the junction left unmatched. The germline gives CDR1 GTSNPN, CDR2 SVGIG (reference sequence). The CDR3 has 15 amino acids.

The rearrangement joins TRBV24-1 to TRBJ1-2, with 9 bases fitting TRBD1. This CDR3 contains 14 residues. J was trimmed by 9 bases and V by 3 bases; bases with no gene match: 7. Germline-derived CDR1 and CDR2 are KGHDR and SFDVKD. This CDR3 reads CATSDGDRVRSYTF. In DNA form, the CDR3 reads TGTGCCACCAGTGATGGGGACAGGGTCAGGAGCTACACCTTC.

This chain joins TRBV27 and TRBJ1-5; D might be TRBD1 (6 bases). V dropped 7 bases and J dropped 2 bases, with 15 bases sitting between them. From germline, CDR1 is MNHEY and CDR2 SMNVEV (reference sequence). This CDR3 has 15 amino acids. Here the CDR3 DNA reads TGTGCCAGCACCGCACAGGGAAGGGGCAATCAGCCCCAGCATTTT. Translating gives CASTAQGRGNQPQHF.

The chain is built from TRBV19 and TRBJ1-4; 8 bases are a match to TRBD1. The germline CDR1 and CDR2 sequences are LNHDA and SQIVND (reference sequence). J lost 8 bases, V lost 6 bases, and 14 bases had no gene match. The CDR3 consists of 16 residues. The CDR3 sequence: CASSPDREYEKEKLFF. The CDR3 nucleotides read TGTGCCAGTAGCCCGGACAGGGAATATGAGAAGGAAAAACTGTTTTTT.

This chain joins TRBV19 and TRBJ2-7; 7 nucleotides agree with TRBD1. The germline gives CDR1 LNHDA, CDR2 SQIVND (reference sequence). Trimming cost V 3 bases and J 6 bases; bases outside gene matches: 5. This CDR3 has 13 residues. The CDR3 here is CASSIGAGGEQYF. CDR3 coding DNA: TGTGCCAGTAGTATTGGTGCAGGGGGCGAGCAGTACTTC.

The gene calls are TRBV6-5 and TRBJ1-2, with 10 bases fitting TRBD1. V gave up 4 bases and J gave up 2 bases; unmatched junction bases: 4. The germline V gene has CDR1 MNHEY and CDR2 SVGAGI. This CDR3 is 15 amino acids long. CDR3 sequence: CASSSPGQGNYGYTF. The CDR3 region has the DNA TGTGCCAGCAGTTCTCCGGGACAGGGGAACTATGGCTACACCTTC.

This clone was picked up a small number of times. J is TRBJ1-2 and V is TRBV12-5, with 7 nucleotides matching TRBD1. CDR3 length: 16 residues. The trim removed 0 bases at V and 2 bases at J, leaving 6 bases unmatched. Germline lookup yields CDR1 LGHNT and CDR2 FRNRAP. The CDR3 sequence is CASGLVLGQLNYGYTF. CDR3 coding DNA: TGTGCTAGTGGTTTGGTACTGGGACAGCTAAACTATGGCTACACCTTC.

The CDR3 coding sequence is TGCGCCAGCAGCCAAGCGTTGTCCCAAGAGACCCAGTACTTC. Translated, it gives CASSQALSQETQYF. The chain employs TRBV4-1 and TRBJ2-5, with D hard to call. Germline V gene lookup returns CDR1 MGHRA and CDR2 YSYEKL. The CDR3 covers 14 residues. V gave up 1 base and J gave up 1 base, with 7 bases separating them.

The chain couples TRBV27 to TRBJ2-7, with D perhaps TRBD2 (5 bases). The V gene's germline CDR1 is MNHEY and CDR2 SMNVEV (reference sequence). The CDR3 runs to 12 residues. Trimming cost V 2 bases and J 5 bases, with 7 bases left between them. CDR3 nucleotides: TGTGCCAGCAGTTTACGGGGAAACGAGCAGTACTTC. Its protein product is CASSLRGNEQYF.